The 13 T cell receptor beta chains in this list originate from one sample, sequenced in a study of beta chain features in type 1 diabetes. General study findings and limits: TCRB CDR3s from Type 1 diabetes patients were moderately but significantly shorter in all four CD4+ subsets.

Investigators reverse transcribed all isolated RNA, so they sequenced expressed TCRB transcripts. The protocol was immunoSEQ multiplex PCR, while the TCRdb copy is restricted to in-frame clones and leaves out a portion. The sample records 200,000 to 300,000 clones, approximately 15% being singletons. No cognate antigen is known for these TCRs. Sequenced input: naive CD4+ T cells from blood. The receptor source for this set is a man aged 25 to 40 with type 1 diabetes.

This clone was seen a few times. Other DNA variants within this sample encode the same CDR3. The V call is TRBV29-1, the J call TRBJ1-1; D is ambiguous. The CDR3 contains 13 residues. The ends were cut back, 1 base at V and 2 bases at J, with 8 bases in the middle. Germline lookup yields CDR1 SQVTM and CDR2 ANQGSEA. This chain's CDR3 is CSVEGQVNTEAFF. CDR3 DNA sequence: TGCAGCGTTGAAGGGCAGGTAAACACTGAAGCTTTCTTT.

This clone appeared a few times. This chain uses TRBV5-1 with TRBJ1-1; TRBD1 matches 10 bases. Trimming removed 4 bases from V and 1 base from J; junction bases left unmatched: 4. This CDR3 region has 15 residues. Germline lookup yields CDR1 SGHRS and CDR2 YFSETQ. CDR3 residues: CASSPGQGENTEAFF. The CDR3 DNA reads as TGCGCCAGCAGCCCCGGACAGGGGGAGAACACTGAAGCTTTCTTT.

This clone was seen more than once but under ten times. The chain employs TRBV7-9 and TRBJ2-7; the D gene is possibly TRBD2 (5 bases). The V end was cut by 5 bases, the J end by 4 bases, with 21 bases between. Germline V gene lookup returns CDR1 SEHNR and CDR2 FQNEAQ (reference sequence). This CDR3 has 16 amino acids. As DNA, the CDR3 is TGTGCCAGCAGCCCACCCCGAGGCACTAGAAAATACGAGCAGTACTTC. This translates into CASSPPRGTRKYEQYF.

This sequence joins TRBV2 and TRBJ2-7; 8 bases fit TRBD1. V trimming: 4 bases; J trimming: 3 bases; junction bases outside the gene matches: 8. Germline CDR1 reads SNHLY; CDR2 reads FYNNEI. The CDR3 covers 15 residues. CDR3 nucleotide sequence: TGTGCCAGCAGTGCGGTCTCAGGGGGCGGCTACGAGCAGTACTTC. Protein sequence: CASSAVSGGGYEQYF.

This clone was counted a few times. The chain recombines TRBV29-1 with TRBJ2-3; D perhaps matches TRBD2 (7 bases). V lost 4 bases and J lost 3, with 14 bases in between. The CDR3 loop spans 14 amino acids. Per germline, CDR1 SQVTM and CDR2 ANQGSEA. The DNA for the CDR3 is TGCAGCGTTGCTCGAGGGAGGGGGACAGATACGCAGTATTTT. The encoded protein is CSVARGRGTDTQYF.

The rearrangement uses TRBV11-2 and TRBJ2-5; 12 bases agree with TRBD2. J gave up 5 bases and V 5 bases, and 12 bases lay outside the gene matches. The CDR3 is made up of 17 amino acids. Germline CDR1 and CDR2: SGHAT and FQNNGV. The CDR3 loop reads CASSLRTSGVHGETQYF. In DNA, the CDR3 is TGTGCCAGCAGCCTCCGGACTAGCGGGGTCCATGGGGAGACCCAGTACTTC.

There are a few counts of this clone. The gene calls are TRBV5-1 and TRBJ1-1; D uncertain. CDR1 and CDR2 from the germline V gene are SGHRS and YFSETQ. Trimming pared 2 bases from V and 5 bases from J, leaving 10 bases between. This CDR3 contains 13 residues. DNA for the CDR3: TGCGCCAGCAGCTTAGACTCGGGGACTGAAGCTTTCTTT. Translated: CASSLDSGTEAFF.

This clone was detected a few times. The CDR3 here is CASSLDRGLGETEAFF. CDR3 coding DNA: TGTGCCAGCAGCTTGGACAGGGGGCTAGGGGAAACTGAAGCTTTCTTT. The gene calls are TRBV5-4 and TRBJ1-1, with TRBD1 matching 9 bases. This CDR3 is 16 amino acids long. CDR1 SGHNT and CDR2 YYREEE come from the germline V gene (reference sequence). After removal of 0 bases from V and 5 bases from J, the junction contained 8 bases not matched to a gene. Complete variable domain (other parts from reference TRBV5-4 and TRBJ1-1): ETGVTQSPTHLIKTRGQQVTLRCSSQSGHNTVSWYQQALGQGPQFIFQYYREEENGRGNFPPRFSGLQFPNYSSELNVNALELDDSALYLCASSLDRGLGETEAFFGQGTRLTVV.

This clone was observed a handful of times. This sequence joins TRBV7-2 and TRBJ1-1; the match to TRBD1 covers 8 bases. The J segment lost 1 base and the V segment lost 9 bases, leaving 4 bases of the junction unmatched. This CDR3 comprises 13 residues. Germline V gene sequence: CDR1 SGHTA, CDR2 FQGNSA. DNA of the CDR3: TGTGCCAGTAGCGGACAGGGGAACACTGAAGCTTTCTTT. Translated: CASSGQGNTEAFF.

This chain connects TRBV6-5 to TRBJ2-5; D remains ambiguous. CDR1 and CDR2 (germline): MNHEY, SVGAGI. V dropped 2 bases and J dropped 5 bases, with 6 bases sitting between them. The CDR3 length is 12 residues. DNA for the CDR3: TGTGCCAGCAGTTACCCGAGTGAGACCCAGTACTTC. Translating it yields CASSYPSETQYF.

The chain uses TRBV6-5 and TRBJ1-6; TRBD1 aligns across 9 bases. The germline gives CDR1 MNHEY, CDR2 SVGAGI. Trimming cost V 2 bases and J 9 bases; bases outside gene matches: 8. There are 16 residues in the CDR3. The CDR3 sequence: CASSYDPGQGFSPLHF. The CDR3 DNA is TGTGCCAGCAGTTACGACCCTGGACAGGGGTTTTCACCCCTCCACTTT.

This clone has a handful of counts. The rearrangement uses TRBV7-2 and TRBJ2-1; a weak D match, TRBD2 (5 bases). Trimming took 5 bases from V and 8 from J, leaving 19 bases between them. This CDR3 spans 15 amino acids. The germline gives CDR1 SGHTA, CDR2 FQGNSA. As DNA, the CDR3 is TGTGCCAGCAGCCGCAACCCGACTACCTCCCATGAGCAGTTCTTC. As protein: CASSRNPTTSHEQFF. Full variable domain (remainder filled in from reference TRBV7-2 and TRBJ2-1): GAGVSQSPSNKVTEKGKDVELRCDPISGHTALYWYRQSLGQGLEFLIYFQGNSAPDKSGLPSDRFSAERTGGSVSTLTIQRTQQEDSAVYLCASSRNPTTSHEQFFGPGTRLTVL.

The V call is TRBV5-4, the J call TRBJ1-2, with TRBD1 matching over 7 bases. The germline V gene has CDR1 SGHNT and CDR2 YYREEE (reference sequence). The junction had 6 bases not matched to a gene; V was cut back by 5 bases and J by 8 bases. The CDR3 totals 12 residues. CDR3 in amino acids: CASRLTGLGYTF. The CDR3 DNA follows: TGTGCCAGCAGGTTGACAGGGCTCGGCTACACCTTC.